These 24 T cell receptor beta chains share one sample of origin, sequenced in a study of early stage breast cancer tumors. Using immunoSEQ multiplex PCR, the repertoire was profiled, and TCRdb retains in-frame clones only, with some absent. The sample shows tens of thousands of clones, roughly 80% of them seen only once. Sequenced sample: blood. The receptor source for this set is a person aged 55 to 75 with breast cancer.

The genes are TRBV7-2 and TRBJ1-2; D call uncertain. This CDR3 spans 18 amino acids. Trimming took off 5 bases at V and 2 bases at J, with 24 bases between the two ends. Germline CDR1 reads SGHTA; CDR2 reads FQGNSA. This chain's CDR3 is CASSHPPDSPWSNYGYTF. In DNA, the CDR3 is TGTGCCAGCAGCCATCCCCCGGACTCTCCTTGGTCCAACTATGGCTACACCTTC.

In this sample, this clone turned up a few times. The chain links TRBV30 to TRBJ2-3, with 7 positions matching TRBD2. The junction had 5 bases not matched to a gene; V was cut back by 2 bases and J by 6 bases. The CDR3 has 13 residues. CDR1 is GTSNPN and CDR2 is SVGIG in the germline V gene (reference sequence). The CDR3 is CAWSQGEGDTQYF. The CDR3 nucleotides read TGTGCCTGGAGTCAAGGGGAGGGGGATACGCAGTATTTT.

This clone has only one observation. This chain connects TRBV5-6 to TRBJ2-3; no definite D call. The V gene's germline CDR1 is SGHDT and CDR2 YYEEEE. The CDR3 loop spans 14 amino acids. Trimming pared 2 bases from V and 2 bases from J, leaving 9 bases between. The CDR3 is CASSLRVFTDTQYF. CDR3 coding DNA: TGTGCCAGCAGCTTACGAGTCTTCACAGATACGCAGTATTTT.

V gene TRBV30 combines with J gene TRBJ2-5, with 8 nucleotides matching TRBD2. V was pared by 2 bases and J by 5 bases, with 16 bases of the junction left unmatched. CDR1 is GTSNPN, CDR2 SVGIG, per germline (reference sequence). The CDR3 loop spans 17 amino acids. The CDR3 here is CAWSPFPSGSPQETQYF. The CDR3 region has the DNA TGTGCCTGGAGTCCCTTTCCAAGCGGGAGCCCCCAGGAGACCCAGTACTTC.

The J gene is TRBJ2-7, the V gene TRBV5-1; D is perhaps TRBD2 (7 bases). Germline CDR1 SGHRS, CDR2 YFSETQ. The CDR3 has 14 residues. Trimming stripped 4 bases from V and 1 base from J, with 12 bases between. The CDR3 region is CASSRGGQSYEQYF. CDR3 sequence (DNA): TGCGCCAGCAGCAGGGGGGGCCAGTCCTACGAGCAGTACTTC. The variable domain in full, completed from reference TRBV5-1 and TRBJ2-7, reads KAGVTQTPRYLIKTRGQQVTLSCSPISGHRSVSWYQQTPGQGLQFLFEYFSETQRNKGNFPGRFSGRQFSNSRSEMNVSTLELGDSALYLCASSRGGQSYEQYFGPGTRLTVT.

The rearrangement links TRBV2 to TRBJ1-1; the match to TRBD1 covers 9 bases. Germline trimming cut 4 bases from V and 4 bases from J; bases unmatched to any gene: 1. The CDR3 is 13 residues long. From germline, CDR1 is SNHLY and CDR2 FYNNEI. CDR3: CASSVGQGTEAFF. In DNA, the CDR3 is TGTGCCAGCAGTGTGGGACAGGGCACTGAAGCTTTCTTT.

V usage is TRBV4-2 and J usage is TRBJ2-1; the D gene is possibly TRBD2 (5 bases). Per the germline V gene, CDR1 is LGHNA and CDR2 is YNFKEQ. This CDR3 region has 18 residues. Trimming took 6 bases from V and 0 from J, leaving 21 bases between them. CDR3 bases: TGTGCCAGCAGTCCAAGATTATTCCCGGGGAGCTCCTACAATGAGCAGTTCTTC. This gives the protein CASSPRLFPGSSYNEQFF.

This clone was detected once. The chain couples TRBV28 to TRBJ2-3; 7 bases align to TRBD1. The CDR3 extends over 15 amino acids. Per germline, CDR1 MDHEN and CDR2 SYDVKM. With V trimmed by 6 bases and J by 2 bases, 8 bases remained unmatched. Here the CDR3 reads CASSIGGVDTDTQYF. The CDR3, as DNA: TGTGCCAGCAGCATAGGGGGCGTTGACACAGATACGCAGTATTTT.

The CDR3 loop reads CASSLSLDPTEKLFF. The CDR3 bases are TGTGCCAGCAGCCTTAGCCTTGATCCTACTGAAAAACTGTTTTTT. The V and J genes are TRBV11-3 and TRBJ1-4; D gene uncertain. V lost 5 bases, J lost 7 bases, and 17 bases lay in between. The CDR3 totals 15 residues. Germline V gene lookup returns CDR1 SGHNT and CDR2 YENEEA.

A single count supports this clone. The CDR3 DNA follows: TGTGCCAGTAGTATGGACAGGGGAAACACCGGGGAGCTGTTTTTT. Protein sequence: CASSMDRGNTGELFF. The rearrangement links TRBV19 to TRBJ2-2; 9 bases are a match to TRBD1. Germline CDR1 and CDR2: LNHDA and SQIVND (reference sequence). Trimming cost V 3 bases and J 2 bases; bases outside gene matches: 1. This CDR3 region has 15 residues.

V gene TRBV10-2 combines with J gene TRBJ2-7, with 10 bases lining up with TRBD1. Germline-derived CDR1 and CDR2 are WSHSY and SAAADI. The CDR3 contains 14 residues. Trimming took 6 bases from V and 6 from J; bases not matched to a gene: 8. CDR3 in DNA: TGCGCCAGCAGCCGGACAGGGGGAAAGGGCGAGCAGTACTTC. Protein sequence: CASSRTGGKGEQYF.

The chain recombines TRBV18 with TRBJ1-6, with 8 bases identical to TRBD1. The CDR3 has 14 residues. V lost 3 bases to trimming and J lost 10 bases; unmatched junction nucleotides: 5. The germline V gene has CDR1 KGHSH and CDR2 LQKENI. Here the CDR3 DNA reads TGTGCCAGCTCACCGGCAGGGGGCAGGTCACCCCTCCACTTT. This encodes CASSPAGGRSPLHF.

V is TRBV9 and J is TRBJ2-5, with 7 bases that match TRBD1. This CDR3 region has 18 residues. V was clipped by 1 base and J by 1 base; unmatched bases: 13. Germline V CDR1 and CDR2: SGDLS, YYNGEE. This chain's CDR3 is CASSVQPSGGPIQETQYF. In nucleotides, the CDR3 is TGTGCCAGCAGCGTACAGCCATCAGGGGGTCCAATCCAAGAGACCCAGTACTTC.

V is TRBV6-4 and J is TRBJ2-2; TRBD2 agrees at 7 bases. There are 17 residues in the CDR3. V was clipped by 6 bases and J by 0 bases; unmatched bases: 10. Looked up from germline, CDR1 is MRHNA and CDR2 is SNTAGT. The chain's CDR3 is CASSPTGSGANTGELFF. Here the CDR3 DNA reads TGTGCCAGCAGCCCCACCGGGAGCGGGGCGAACACCGGGGAGCTGTTTTTT.

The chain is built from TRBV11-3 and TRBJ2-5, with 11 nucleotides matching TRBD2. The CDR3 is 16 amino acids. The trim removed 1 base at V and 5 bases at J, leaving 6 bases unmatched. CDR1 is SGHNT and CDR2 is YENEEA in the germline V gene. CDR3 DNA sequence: TGTGCCAGCAGCTTAGGAGTAGCGGGAGGGCCCGAGACCCAGTACTTC. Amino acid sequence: CASSLGVAGGPETQYF.

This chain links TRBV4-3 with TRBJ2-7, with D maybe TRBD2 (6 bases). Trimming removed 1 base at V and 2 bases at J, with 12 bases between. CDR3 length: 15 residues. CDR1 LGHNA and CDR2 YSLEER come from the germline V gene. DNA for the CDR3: TGCGCCAGCAGCCAAGCGTCGCGGGAAGCCTACGAGCAGTACTTC. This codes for CASSQASREAYEQYF.

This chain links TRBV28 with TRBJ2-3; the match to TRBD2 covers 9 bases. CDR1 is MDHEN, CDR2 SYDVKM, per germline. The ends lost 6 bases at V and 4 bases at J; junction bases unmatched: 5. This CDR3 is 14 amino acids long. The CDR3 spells CASRIAGEADTQYF. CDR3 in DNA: TGTGCCAGCAGGATAGCGGGAGAGGCAGATACGCAGTATTTT.

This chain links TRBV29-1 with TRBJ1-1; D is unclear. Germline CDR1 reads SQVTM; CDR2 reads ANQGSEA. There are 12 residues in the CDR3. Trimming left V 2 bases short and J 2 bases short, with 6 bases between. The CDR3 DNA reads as TGCAGCGTTGAACAGTATAACACTGAAGCTTTCTTT. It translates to CSVEQYNTEAFF. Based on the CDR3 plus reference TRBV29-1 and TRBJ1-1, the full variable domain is SAVISQKPSRDICQRGTSLTIQCQVDSQVTMMFWYRQQPGQSLTLIATANQGSEATYESGFVIDKFPISRPNLTFSTLTVSNMSPEDSSIYLCSVEQYNTEAFFGQGTRLTVV.

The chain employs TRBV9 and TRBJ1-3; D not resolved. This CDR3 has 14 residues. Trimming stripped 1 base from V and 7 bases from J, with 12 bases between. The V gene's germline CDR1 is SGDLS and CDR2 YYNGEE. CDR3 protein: CASSVTWRWNTIYF. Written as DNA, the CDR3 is TGTGCCAGCAGCGTAACTTGGAGATGGAACACCATATATTTT.

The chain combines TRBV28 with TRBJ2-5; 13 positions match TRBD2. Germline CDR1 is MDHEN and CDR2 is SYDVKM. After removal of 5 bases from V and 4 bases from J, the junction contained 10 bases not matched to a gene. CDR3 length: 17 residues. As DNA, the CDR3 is TGTGCCAGCAGTCGGACTAGCGGGAGTCGGGTGGGAGAGACCCAGTACTTC. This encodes CASSRTSGSRVGETQYF.

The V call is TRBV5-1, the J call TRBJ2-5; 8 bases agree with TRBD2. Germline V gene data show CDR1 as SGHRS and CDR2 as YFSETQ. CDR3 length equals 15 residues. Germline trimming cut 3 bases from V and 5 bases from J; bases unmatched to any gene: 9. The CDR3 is CASSYPGLGGETQYF. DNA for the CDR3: TGCGCCAGCAGCTATCCGGGACTAGGTGGGGAGACCCAGTACTTC.

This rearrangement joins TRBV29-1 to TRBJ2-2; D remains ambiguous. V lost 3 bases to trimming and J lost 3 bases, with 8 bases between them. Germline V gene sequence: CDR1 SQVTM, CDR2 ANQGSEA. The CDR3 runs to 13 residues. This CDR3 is CSVDQFYTGELFF. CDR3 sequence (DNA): TGCAGCGTTGACCAATTTTACACCGGGGAGCTGTTTTTT.

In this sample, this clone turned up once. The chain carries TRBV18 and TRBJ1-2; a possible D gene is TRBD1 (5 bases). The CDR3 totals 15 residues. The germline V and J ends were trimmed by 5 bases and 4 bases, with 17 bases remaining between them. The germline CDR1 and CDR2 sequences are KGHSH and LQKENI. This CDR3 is CASSSLQDPVYGYTF. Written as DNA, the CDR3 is TGTGCCAGCTCATCCTTACAGGATCCCGTCTATGGCTACACCTTC.

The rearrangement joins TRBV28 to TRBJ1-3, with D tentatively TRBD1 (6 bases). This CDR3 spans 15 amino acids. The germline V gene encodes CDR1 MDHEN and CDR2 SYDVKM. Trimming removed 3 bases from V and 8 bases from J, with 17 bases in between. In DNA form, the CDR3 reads TGTGCCAGCAGTTTCCGGGGACATCTCCCGGACACCATATATTTT. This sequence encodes CASSFRGHLPDTIYF.